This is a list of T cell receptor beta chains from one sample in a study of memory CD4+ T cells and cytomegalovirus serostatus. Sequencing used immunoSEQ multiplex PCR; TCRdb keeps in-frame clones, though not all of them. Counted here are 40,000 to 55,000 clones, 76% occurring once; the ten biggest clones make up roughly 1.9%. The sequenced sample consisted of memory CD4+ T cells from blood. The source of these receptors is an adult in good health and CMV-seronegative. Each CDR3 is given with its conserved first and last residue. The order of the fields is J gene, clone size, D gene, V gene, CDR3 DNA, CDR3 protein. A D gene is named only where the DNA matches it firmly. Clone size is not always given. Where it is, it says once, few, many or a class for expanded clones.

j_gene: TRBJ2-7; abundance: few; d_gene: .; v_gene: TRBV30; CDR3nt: TGTGCCTCAAACTTGGACTCACGAAGCTCCTACGAGCAGTACTTC; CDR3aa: CASNLDSRSSYEQYF
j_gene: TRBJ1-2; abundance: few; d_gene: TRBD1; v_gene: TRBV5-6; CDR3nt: TGTGCCAGCAGCCCTGGGGGCAGGGGGTTATATGGCTACACCTTC; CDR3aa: CASSPGGRGLYGYTF
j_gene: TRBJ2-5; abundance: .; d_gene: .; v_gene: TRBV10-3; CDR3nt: TGTGCCATCAGTGAGTCGACCGCACAAGAGACCCAGTACTTC; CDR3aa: CAISESTAQETQYF
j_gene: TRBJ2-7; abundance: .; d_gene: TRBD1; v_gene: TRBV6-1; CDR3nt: TGTGCCAGCAGTTTCCGGACAGGGGGCTCCTACGAGCAGTACTTC; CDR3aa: CASSFRTGGSYEQYF
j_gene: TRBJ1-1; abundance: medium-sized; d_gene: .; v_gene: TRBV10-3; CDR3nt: TGTGCCATCAGTGGGTTGAACACTGAAGCTTTCTTT; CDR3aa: CAISGLNTEAFF
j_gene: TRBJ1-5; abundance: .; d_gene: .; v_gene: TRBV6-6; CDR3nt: TGTGCCAGCAGCGACCCCAATCAGCCCCAGCATTTT; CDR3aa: CASSDPNQPQHF
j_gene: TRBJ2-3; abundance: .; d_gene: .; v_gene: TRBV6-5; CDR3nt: TGTGCCAGCGCCCGGGGGGCTAGCACAGATACGCAGTATTTT; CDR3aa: CASARGASTDTQYF
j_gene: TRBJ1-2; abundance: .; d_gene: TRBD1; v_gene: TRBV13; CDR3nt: TGTGCCAGCAGCTTAGGGACAGGGCGCCGGGAGGGCTACACCTTC; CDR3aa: CASSLGTGRREGYTF
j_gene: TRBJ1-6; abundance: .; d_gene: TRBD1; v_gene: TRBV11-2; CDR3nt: TGTGCCAGCAAAGTTCCCGGGACAGGGACTAATTCACCCCTCCACTTT; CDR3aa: CASKVPGTGTNSPLHF
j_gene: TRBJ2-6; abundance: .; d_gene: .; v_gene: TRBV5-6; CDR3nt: TGTGCCAGCAGCTTATGGCCAGAGGACAACGTCCTGACTTTC; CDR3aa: CASSLWPEDNVLTF
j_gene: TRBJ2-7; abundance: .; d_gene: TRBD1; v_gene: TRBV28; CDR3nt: TGTGCCAGCAGTTTATCTGACAGGGGCTACGAGCAGTACTTC; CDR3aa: CASSLSDRGYEQYF
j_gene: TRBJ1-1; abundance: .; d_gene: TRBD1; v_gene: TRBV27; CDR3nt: TGTGCCAGCAGTTTAAGGGGGCAGAACACTGAAGCTTTCTTT; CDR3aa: CASSLRGQNTEAFF
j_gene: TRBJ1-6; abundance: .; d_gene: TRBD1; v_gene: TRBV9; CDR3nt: TGTGCCAGCAGCGTAGACCGGGACAGGGGTAGCCTCCACTTT; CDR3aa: CASSVDRDRGSLHF
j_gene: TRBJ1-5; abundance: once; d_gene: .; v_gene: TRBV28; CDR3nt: TGTGCCAGCGTTTGGGGGCGGGGCCTCACAGGGCCCCAGCATTTT; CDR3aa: CASVWGRGLTGPQHF